Each of the 9 T cell receptor beta chains below was sequenced from the same sample in a study of shared clonotypes between healthy human individuals. The method was immunoSEQ multiplex PCR; TCRdb's version includes in-frame clones alone and lacks a portion of them. The sample yields fewer than 3 million clones, under 95% seen once. Input material: naive CD4+ T cells from PBMCs. Subset: CD45RA+ positively selected. These receptor sequences come from a man aged 18-30 years in good health. Some clones in this sample may be carry-over from other donors' samples.

The genes are TRBV6-5 and TRBJ2-7, with 10 nucleotides matching TRBD1. Germline values: CDR1 MNHEY, CDR2 SVGAGI. After removal of 2 bases from V and 2 bases from J, the junction contained 3 bases not matched to a gene. This CDR3 spans 15 amino acids. The CDR3 loop reads CASSYRDRGPYEQYF. CDR3 sequence (DNA): TGTGCCAGCAGTTACCGGGACAGGGGCCCCTACGAGCAGTACTTC.

The rearrangement joins TRBV4-1 to TRBJ2-5; no reliable D call. This CDR3 region has 21 residues. From germline, CDR1 is MGHRA and CDR2 YSYEKL. V lost 0 bases and J lost 0, with 26 bases in between. The CDR3 sequence: CASSQDQTTGLTFGYQETQYF. The DNA for the CDR3 is TGCGCCAGCAGCCAAGACCAAACAACCGGGTTAACTTTTGGGTACCAAGAGACCCAGTACTTC.

V usage is TRBV28 and J usage is TRBJ2-7; weak D call: TRBD1 (7 bases). This CDR3 has 15 residues. Per the germline V gene, CDR1 is MDHEN and CDR2 is SYDVKM. Trimming took off 6 bases at V and 3 bases at J, with 18 bases between the two ends. The CDR3: CASRGAGGTHYEQYF. CDR3 nucleotides: TGTGCCAGCAGAGGGGCAGGGGGGACTCACTACGAGCAGTACTTC.

The V and J genes are TRBV5-1 and TRBJ2-1, with 8 bases matching TRBD1. Germline V gene lookup returns CDR1 SGHRS and CDR2 YFSETQ. Germline trimming cut 4 bases from V and 9 bases from J; bases unmatched to any gene: 9. The CDR3 has 14 amino acids. The CDR3 bases are TGCGCCAGCAGCCCCATGACAGGGGAAGGTGAGCAGTTCTTC. Amino acid sequence: CASSPMTGEGEQFF.

A single count supports this clone. The chain is built from TRBV19 and TRBJ2-7, with D perhaps TRBD1 or TRBD2 (5 bases each). V lost 7 bases and J 4 bases, leaving 14 bases between the germline ends. The germline V gene encodes CDR1 LNHDA and CDR2 SQIVND (reference sequence). The CDR3 runs to 13 residues. CDR3 DNA sequence: TGTGCCAGTACCACCGGGGCCGGGTACGAGCAGTACTTC. It specifies CASTTGAGYEQYF.

This clone appeared once. This rearrangement joins TRBV18 to TRBJ2-1, with D possibly being TRBD2 (6 bases). Trimming took 0 bases from V and 3 from J, leaving 12 bases between them. Germline-derived CDR1 and CDR2 are KGHSH and LQKENI. This CDR3 has 16 amino acids. The chain's CDR3 is CASSPPGGAGYNEQFF. The CDR3 region has the DNA TGTGCCAGCTCACCACCGGGGGGAGCGGGCTACAATGAGCAGTTCTTC.

The rearrangement links TRBV10-3 to TRBJ1-1, with no clear D. This CDR3 has 15 residues. V was shortened by 0 bases and J by 0 bases, with 8 bases between the two germline ends. In germline, CDR1 is ENHRY, CDR2 SYGVKD. The CDR3 reads CAISESGGMNTEAFF. CDR3 DNA: TGTGCCATCAGTGAGTCGGGAGGGATGAACACTGAAGCTTTCTTT.

This clone occurred a few times. The V call is TRBV6-6, the J call TRBJ2-1; D possibly corresponds to TRBD2 (6 bases). The V gene lost 4 bases and the J gene lost 1 base, with 14 bases spanning the gap. CDR1 MNHNY and CDR2 SVGAGI come from the germline V gene (reference sequence). The CDR3 is 16 amino acids. The CDR3 nucleotides are TGTGCCAGCAGTTCCCTGGTCGGGAGTTCCTACAATGAGCAGTTCTTC. This codes for CASSSLVGSSYNEQFF.

This chain uses TRBV11-2 with TRBJ1-2, with a weak D call TRBD1 (6 bases). Germline CDR1 and CDR2: SGHAT and FQNNGV. The CDR3 sequence is 15 residues long. V lost 3 bases, J lost 5 bases, and 16 bases lay in between. The CDR3 sequence is CASSLGTFSQYGYTF. In DNA, the CDR3 is TGTGCCAGCAGCTTGGGGACATTTTCCCAGTATGGCTACACCTTC. The whole variable domain, remainder taken from reference TRBV11-2 and TRBJ1-2, is EAGVAQSPRYKIIEKRQSVAFWCNPISGHATLYWYQQILGQGPKLLIQFQNNGVVDDSQLPKDRFSAERLKGVDSTLKIQPAKLEDSAVYLCASSLGTFSQYGYTFGSGTRLTVV.